This T cell receptor (beta chain) was recovered during a study of T cell repertoires in cytomegalovirus infection. Study outcomes and limitations: Clonotype analysis showed dominance of the ex vivo response by HLA-C-restricted CMV-specific TCR beta clonotypes.

With regard to this clonotype: Its specificity is unknown.

This CDR3 has 15 amino acids. The germline V gene has CDR1 SGHTA and CDR2 FQGNSA. Trimming removed 8 bases from V and 3 bases from J, with 17 bases in between. TCRdb reanalysed the reads using MiXCR and keeps one entry per CDR3 protein. The sample consists of 600,000 to 800,000 distinct CDR3 sequences, 20% to 25% of them appearing once. The clonotype originates from a human donor in good health (CMV status not recorded). Some clones in this sample may be carry-over from other donors' samples. The sample comprised CD8+ T cells from PBMCs. V gene TRBV7-2 combines with J gene TRBJ2-1; maybe TRBD2 (6 bases). CDR3 DNA: TGTGCCAGCGGCCCTCTAACCGGGGGCTACAATGAGCAGTTCTTC. This sequence encodes CASGPLTGGYNEQFF. Combining the CDR3 with reference TRBV7-2 and TRBJ2-1 gives the whole variable domain GAGVSQSPSNKVTEKGKDVELRCDPISGHTALYWYRQSLGQGLEFLIYFQGNSAPDKSGLPSDRFSAERTGGSVSTLTIQRTQQEDSAVYLCASGPLTGGYNEQFFGPGTRLTVL.